Listed below are T cell receptor beta chains from one sample, sequenced in a study of blood T cell repertoires in COVID-19. Some clones are missing from TCRdb's copy, which holds only in-frame ones; the method was immunoSEQ multiplex PCR. This table has under 450,000 clones, 90% to 95% appearing once. Sequenced sample: PBMCs or T cells enriched from blood (not recorded which). The receptor set was obtained from a woman aged 35 to 49 who had been exposed to COVID-19. Each CDR3 is given with its conserved first and last residue. D genes are given only for firm matches. Some rows mark clone size as missing; the rest say once, few, many or name a class of expanded clone.

CDR3aa | CDR3nt | j_gene | abundance | d_gene | v_gene | len
CASSLVRRGLSYNEQFF | TGTGCCAGCAGCTTAGTGAGGCGGGGACTCTCCTACAATGAGCAGTTCTTC | TRBJ2-1 | - | - | TRBV7-8 | 17
CASSYSHSLGYTF | TGTGCCAGCAGTTACTCTCACTCCTTAGGCTACACCTTC | TRBJ1-2 | - | - | TRBV6-5 | 13
CAIQGEADTQYF | TGTGCCATACAGGGTGAGGCAGATACGCAGTATTTT | TRBJ2-3 | - | - | TRBV24-1 | 12
CASRATGGYGYTF | TGTGCCAGCAGAGCTACAGGGGGGTATGGCTACACCTTC | TRBJ1-2 | - | TRBD1 | TRBV27 | 13
CASSFAGGTEAFF | TGTGCCAGCAGCTTCGCGGGGGGGACTGAAGCTTTCTTT | TRBJ1-1 | - | - | TRBV7-8 | 13
CASSLTSGSYNEQFF | TGTGCCAGCAGCTTAACTAGCGGGAGCTACAATGAGCAGTTCTTC | TRBJ2-1 | - | TRBD2 | TRBV11-3 | 15
CASSDSGATYEQYF | TGTGCCAGCAGTGATTCAGGGGCGACCTACGAGCAGTACTTC | TRBJ2-7 | once | - | TRBV2 | 14
CASSLRSSTDTQYF | TGTGCCAGTAGTCTCAGATCTAGCACAGATACGCAGTATTTT | TRBJ2-3 | - | - | TRBV19 | 14
CATRFSQNTEAFF | TGCGCCACCCGGTTTTCCCAAAACACTGAAGCTTTCTTT | TRBJ1-1 | - | - | TRBV5-1 | 13
CASSLVPSGGSADNEQFF | TGTGCCAGCAGCTTAGTCCCTAGCGGGGGGTCCGCAGACAATGAGCAGTTCTTC | TRBJ2-1 | once | TRBD2 | TRBV7-3 | 18
CASSSDGQGVTEAFF | TGCGCCAGCAGCTCGGACGGACAGGGGGTGACTGAAGCTTTCTTT | TRBJ1-1 | - | TRBD1 | TRBV5-1 | 15
CASSPTPTVSGNTIYF | TGTGCCAGCAGCCCTACCCCGACAGTTTCTGGAAACACCATATATTTT | TRBJ1-3 | - | - | TRBV7-2 | 16
CASSYGGGLGYTF | TGTGCCAGCAGTTACGGTGGCGGATTAGGCTACACCTTC | TRBJ1-2 | - | - | TRBV6-5 | 13
CASRSRLAGITDTQYF | TGTGCCAGCAGGAGCAGACTAGCGGGAATAACAGATACGCAGTATTTT | TRBJ2-3 | once | TRBD2 | TRBV27 | 16
CASSFGTGGTGELFF | TGTGCCAGCAGCTTCGGGACAGGGGGAACCGGGGAGCTGTTTTTT | TRBJ2-2 | - | TRBD1 | TRBV11-3 | 15
CASSPYENSPLHF | TGTGCCAGCAGCCCCTATGAAAATTCACCCCTCCACTTT | TRBJ1-6 | - | - | TRBV3-1/TRBV3-2 | 13
CASSEVRAHSPLHF | TGTGCCAGCAGTGAAGTGAGGGCCCATTCACCCCTCCACTTT | TRBJ1-6 | - | - | TRBV2 | 14
CASSLISGAPGETQYF | TGTGCCAGCAGCTTGATTAGCGGGGCCCCCGGAGAGACCCAGTACTTC | TRBJ2-5 | - | TRBD2 | TRBV5-4 | 16
CASSLGQSYYEQYF | TGCGCCAGCAGCTTGGGACAGAGCTACTACGAGCAGTACTTC | TRBJ2-7 | - | - | TRBV5-1 | 14
CASSATISSGETQYF | TGTGCCAGCAGCGCTACAATTTCTAGCGGGGAGACCCAGTACTTC | TRBJ2-5 | few | TRBD2 | TRBV9 | 15
CASSIDLDRGRNTIYF | TGTGCCAGTAGTATAGATCTGGACAGGGGAAGAAACACCATATATTTT | TRBJ1-3 | - | TRBD1 | TRBV19 | 16
CASSPRTDRTSGYTF | TGTGCCAGCTCACCGCGAACGGACAGGACGTCTGGCTACACCTTC | TRBJ1-2 | - | TRBD1 | TRBV18 | 15
CASIKAESSYNEQFF | TGTGCCAGCATAAAAGCGGAGAGCTCCTACAATGAGCAGTTCTTC | TRBJ2-1 | - | - | TRBV2 | 15
CASRGPGQGGEKLFF | TGTGCCAGCAGGGGGCCGGGACAGGGTGGGGAAAAACTGTTTTTT | TRBJ1-4 | - | TRBD1 | TRBV28 | 15
CASSFGQERINSPLHF | TGTGCCAGCAGCTTCGGACAGGAGCGAATTAATTCACCCCTCCACTTT | TRBJ1-6 | once | TRBD1 | TRBV11-3 | 16
CASSIGNEGGSEQYF | TGTGCCAGTAGTATAGGTAATGAGGGAGGGTCCGAGCAGTACTTC | TRBJ2-7 | - | TRBD2 | TRBV19 | 15
CASSSPSGGGQYF | TGCGCCAGCAGCTCTCCGTCGGGGGGCGGGCAGTACTTC | TRBJ2-7 | - | - | TRBV5-1 | 13
CASSPVTGGTNSPLHF | TGTGCCAGCAGCCCGGTGACAGGGGGAACTAATTCACCCCTCCACTTT | TRBJ1-6 | - | TRBD1 | TRBV11-2 | 16
CASSQNRAFDTGELFF | TGCGCCAGCAGCCAAAACAGGGCCTTTGACACCGGGGAGCTGTTTTTT | TRBJ2-2 | - | - | TRBV5-1 | 16